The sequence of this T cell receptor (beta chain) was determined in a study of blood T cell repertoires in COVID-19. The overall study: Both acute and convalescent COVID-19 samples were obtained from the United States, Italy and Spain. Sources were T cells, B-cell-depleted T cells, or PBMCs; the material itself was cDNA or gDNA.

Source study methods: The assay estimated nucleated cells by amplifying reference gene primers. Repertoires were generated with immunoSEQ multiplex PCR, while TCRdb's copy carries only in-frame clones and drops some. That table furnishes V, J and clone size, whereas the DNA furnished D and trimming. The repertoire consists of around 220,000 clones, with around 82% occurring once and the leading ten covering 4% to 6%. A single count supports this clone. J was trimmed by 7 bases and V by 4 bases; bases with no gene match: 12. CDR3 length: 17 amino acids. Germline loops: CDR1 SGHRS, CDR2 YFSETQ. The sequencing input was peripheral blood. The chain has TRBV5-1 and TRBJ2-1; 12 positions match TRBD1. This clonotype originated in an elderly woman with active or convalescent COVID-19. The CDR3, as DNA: TGCGCCAGCAGCGGCGAGGGACAGGGGGCTGTATGGAATGAGCAGTTCTTC. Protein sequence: CASSGEGQGAVWNEQFF.